This T cell receptor (beta chain) was identified in a study of blood T cell repertoires in COVID-19 (dated by TCRdb to the early 2020s). The study in broad terms: The collaborator samples originated in the United States, Italy and Spain and spanned the acute and convalescent phases of COVID-19. Subjects who had been exposed to COVID-19, were actively infected with it, or had recovered from it provided the deeply sampled blood TCRbeta repertoires that made up the dataset. A de-identified subject ID, COVID-19 status, age in years and sex were almost always included in the sample metadata. Where available, HLA class I and class II types were taken from metadata supplied by the sample provider and were not determined by assay-based typing. The samples were drawn from two sources: the first 160 participants of the ongoing ImmuneRACE study, and 1,000 to 1,500 subjects contributed by 6 global collaborators. A freely available public database, intended as a resource for researchers studying the immune response to SARS-CoV-2, is where the repertoires were released. The prospective study material was composed of cDNA or gDNA derived from T cells, B-cell-depleted T cells, or PBMCs. Overall study outcomes, separate from this receptor: The amount of clinical and demographic metadata varied by source and participant and was provided uncurated.

The CDR3, from cysteine to phenylalanine, totals 16 residues. Only CDR3 DNA is held: 48 bases, read in frame from base 1. Clipping removes 0 bases from V and 2 bases from J, with 5 as the unmatched junction base count. CDR1 and CDR2 are read off the germline V gene as SGDLS and YYNGEE. A note on this clone: Its specific antigen is unknown. Base qualities are not at hand, and no much larger clone is one base apart.

TCRbeta CDR3 regions were amplified from genomic DNA using the immunoSEQ Assay, a bias-controlled multiplex PCR. The original pipeline was this. The number of nucleated cells in each sample was estimated by amplification of reference gene primers within the assay. To quantify the absolute abundance of each unique TCRbeta CDR3 rearrangement, sequence reads were collapsed and filtered. Productive Simpson clonality was computed per sample as the square root of Simpson's diversity index over productive rearrangements. Not all clones reach the TCRdb copy of this immuneACCESS table, which keeps in-frame sequences only. Checked studies attribute under half of the gap to unresolved V genes and leave the rest unexplained. That table supplies the V and J calls and clone size; D and trimming were determined from the DNA. The sample contains roughly 74,000 clones, almost 90% of them found a single time. 1.9% of the sample belongs to the ten largest clones.

The collaborating institutions used their own protocols to collect whole blood in K2EDTA tubes. For TCRbeta analysis, collaborator samples were shipped as frozen whole blood, as isolated PBMCs, or as DNA extracted from either sample type. The chain was built from TRBV9 and TRBJ1-3, with TRBD1 matching 7 junction bases. The specimen was peripheral blood. The receptor comes from a woman over 75 with active or convalescent COVID-19. Here is the DNA: TGTGCCAGCAGCGTAGATGAGGGGGCGCCTGGAAACACCATATATTTT. Translated, it reads CASSVDEGAPGNTIYF.